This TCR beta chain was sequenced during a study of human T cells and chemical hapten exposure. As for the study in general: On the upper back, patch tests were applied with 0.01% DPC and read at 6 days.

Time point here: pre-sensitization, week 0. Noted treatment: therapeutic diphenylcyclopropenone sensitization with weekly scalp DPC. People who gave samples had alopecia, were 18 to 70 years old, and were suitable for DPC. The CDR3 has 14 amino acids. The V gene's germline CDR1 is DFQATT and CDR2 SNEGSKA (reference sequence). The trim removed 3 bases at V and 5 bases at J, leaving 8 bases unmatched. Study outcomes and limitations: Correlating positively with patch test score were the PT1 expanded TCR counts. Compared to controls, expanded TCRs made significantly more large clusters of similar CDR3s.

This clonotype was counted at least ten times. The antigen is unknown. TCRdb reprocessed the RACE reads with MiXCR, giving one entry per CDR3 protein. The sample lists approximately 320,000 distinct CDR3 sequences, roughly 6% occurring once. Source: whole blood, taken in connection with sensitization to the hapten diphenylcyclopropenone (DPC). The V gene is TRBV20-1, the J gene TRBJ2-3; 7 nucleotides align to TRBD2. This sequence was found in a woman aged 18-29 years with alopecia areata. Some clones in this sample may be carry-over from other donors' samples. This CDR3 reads CSASRSGAGDTQYF. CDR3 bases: TGCAGTGCTAGCAGAAGCGGGGCGGGAGATACGCAGTATTTT.